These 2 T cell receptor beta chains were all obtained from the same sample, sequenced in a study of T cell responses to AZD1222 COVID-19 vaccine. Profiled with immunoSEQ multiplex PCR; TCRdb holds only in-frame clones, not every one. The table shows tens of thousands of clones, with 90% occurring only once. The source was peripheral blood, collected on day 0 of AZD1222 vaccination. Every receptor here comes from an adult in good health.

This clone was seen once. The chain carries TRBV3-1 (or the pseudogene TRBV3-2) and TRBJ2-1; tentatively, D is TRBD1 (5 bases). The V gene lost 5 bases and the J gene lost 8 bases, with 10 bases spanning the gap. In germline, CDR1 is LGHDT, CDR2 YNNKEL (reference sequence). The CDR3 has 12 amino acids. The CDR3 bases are TGTGCCAGCAGCACCAACAGGTATGAGCAGTTCTTC. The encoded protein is CASSTNRYEQFF.

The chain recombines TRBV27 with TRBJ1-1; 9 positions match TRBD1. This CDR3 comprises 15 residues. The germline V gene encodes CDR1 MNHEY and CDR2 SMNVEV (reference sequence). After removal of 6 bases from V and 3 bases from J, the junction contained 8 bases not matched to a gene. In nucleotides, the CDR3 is TGTGCCAGCAGACCCCACAGGGGGCTAGACACTGAAGCTTTCTTT. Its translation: CASRPHRGLDTEAFF.